The source of this TCR beta chain is a study of blood T cells in healthy people across ages. V was pared by 2 bases and J by 2 bases, with 12 bases between. The CDR3 is 15 amino acids. The germline gives CDR1 LNHNV, CDR2 YYDKDF (reference sequence). PCR was performed a second time for about 7 to 11 cycles using a sample-barcoded 5' primer and a J-beta primer mix. In TCRdb, the 5' RACE reads were re-called with MiXCR into one record per CDR3 protein. The sample holds hundreds of thousands of distinct CDR3 sequences, around 42% seen once. V is TRBV15 and J is TRBJ2-5; no clear D gene. The sequence derives from a man in his sixties in good health. The sample taken for sequencing was blood. CDR3 region: CATSRLRQKQETQYF. CDR3 DNA sequence: TGTGCCACCAGCAGACTGCGCCAGAAACAAGAGACCCAGTACTTC. Drawing the rest from reference TRBV15 and TRBJ2-5, the complete variable domain is DAMVIQNPRYQVTQFGKPVTLSCSQTLNHNVMYWYQQKSSQAPKLLFHYYDKDFNNEADTPDNFQSRRPNTSFCFLDIRSPGLGDTAMYLCATSRLRQKQETQYFGPGTRLLVL.